The 27 T cell receptor beta chains given below trace back to one sample, sequenced in a study of T cell therapy after organ transplantation. Data came from immunoSEQ multiplex PCR; TCRdb stores just in-frame clones and leaves some out. The sample holds 45,000 to 60,000 clones, 94% seen once. These receptors lack a known antigen. Sequencing was performed on CD8+ T cells from blood, taken before autologous CMV-specific T cell therapy. All receptors come from a human patient who had received a solid organ transplant and had CMV disease.

The chain employs TRBV27 and TRBJ2-1; a weak D match, TRBD2 (5 bases). From germline, CDR1 is MNHEY and CDR2 SMNVEV (reference sequence). This CDR3 is built from 12 residues. The germline V and J ends were trimmed by 4 bases and 7 bases, with 8 bases remaining between them. For the CDR3, the DNA is TGTGCCAGCAGTTGGACTCGAAATGAGCAGTTCTTC. It codes for CASSWTRNEQFF.

The chain is built from TRBV5-1 and TRBJ2-7, with D unclear. V lost 4 bases and J lost 3, with 17 bases in between. This CDR3 spans 15 amino acids. CDR1 and CDR2 from the germline V gene are SGHRS and YFSETQ. CDR3 DNA: TGCGCCAGCAGCCCGATGAAAGGAGTAGACTACGAGCAGTACTTC. This encodes CASSPMKGVDYEQYF.

The rearrangement uses TRBV7-2 and TRBJ2-3; TRBD2 aligns across 7 bases. After removal of 5 bases from V and 4 bases from J, the junction contained 9 bases not matched to a gene. There are 15 residues in the CDR3. The germline gives CDR1 SGHTA, CDR2 FQGNSA. The CDR3 DNA reads as TGTGCCAGCAGCCCACTAGCGAACACGCCAGATACGCAGTATTTT. It codes for CASSPLANTPDTQYF. The whole variable domain, remainder taken from reference TRBV7-2 and TRBJ2-3, is GAGVSQSPSNKVTEKGKDVELRCDPISGHTALYWYRQSLGQGLEFLIYFQGNSAPDKSGLPSDRFSAERTGGSVSTLTIQRTQQEDSAVYLCASSPLANTPDTQYFGPGTRLTVL.

J is TRBJ2-7 and V is TRBV5-6, with 11 bases that match TRBD2. This CDR3 is 15 amino acids long. V shed 0 bases and J 3 bases; nucleotides not matched to a gene: 2. In germline, CDR1 is SGHDT, CDR2 YYEEEE. The CDR3 sequence is CASSLGLAGFYEQYF. CDR3 nucleotide sequence: TGTGCCAGCAGCTTGGGACTAGCGGGGTTCTACGAGCAGTACTTC.

The V and J genes are TRBV15 and TRBJ1-3, with unresolved D. V was pared by 3 bases and J by 0 bases, with 6 bases between. Germline V gene data show CDR1 as LNHNV and CDR2 as YYDKDF (reference sequence). The CDR3 extends over 14 amino acids. Written as DNA, the CDR3 is TGTGCCACCAGCAGCGGGAACTCTGGAAACACCATATATTTT. It is translated as CATSSGNSGNTIYF.

This clone was observed once. This chain joins TRBV2 and TRBJ1-2; TRBD1 matches 8 bases. The trim removed 6 bases at V and 4 bases at J, leaving 7 bases unmatched. The CDR3 has 14 amino acids. The germline gives CDR1 SNHLY, CDR2 FYNNEI. The CDR3 DNA is TGTGCCAGCAGGCTGACAGGGGAGGGCTATGGCTACACCTTC. Its protein is CASRLTGEGYGYTF.

This chain links TRBV6-5 with TRBJ1-2; 8 nucleotides agree with TRBD1. The CDR3 consists of 14 residues. V lost 2 bases and J lost 8; bases outside the gene matches: 7. Germline CDR1 is MNHEY and CDR2 is SVGAGI. The CDR3 nucleotides read TGTGCCAGCAGTTACGGGGGGACAGGCTACGGCTACACCTTC. It encodes CASSYGGTGYGYTF.

This clone was counted a single time. The gene calls are TRBV10-1 and TRBJ2-3, with D tentatively TRBD2 (6 bases). The CDR3 runs to 13 residues. V was trimmed by 6 bases and J by 1 base, leaving 8 bases between them. Germline values: CDR1 WNHNN, CDR2 SYGVQD (reference sequence). Written as DNA, the CDR3 is TGCGCCAGCAGACTAGCAGGCACAGATACGCAGTATTTT. Its translation: CASRLAGTDTQYF.

V is TRBV6-1 and J is TRBJ2-1; D perhaps matches TRBD2 (5 bases). V was pared by 3 bases and J by 0 bases, with 15 bases between. Germline CDR1 MNHNS, CDR2 SASEGT. CDR3 size: 17 residues. CDR3: CASSEKEGFSSYNEQFF. The CDR3 bases are TGTGCCAGCAGTGAGAAAGAGGGCTTTAGCTCCTACAATGAGCAGTTCTTC.

The chain is built from TRBV25-1 and TRBJ1-2; tentative D call: TRBD1 (5 bases). The CDR3 totals 14 residues. Germline V gene sequence: CDR1 MGHDK, CDR2 SYGVNS. Trimming stripped 5 bases from V and 2 bases from J, with 12 bases between. The chain's CDR3 is CASSTQTENYGYTF. The CDR3, as DNA: TGTGCCAGCAGTACACAGACAGAAAACTATGGCTACACCTTC.

About this clone itself: The same CDR3 is also encoded by other DNA sequences in this sample. The chain uses TRBV27 and TRBJ2-7, with D perhaps matching TRBD1 (6 bases). This CDR3 region has 14 residues. From germline, CDR1 is MNHEY and CDR2 SMNVEV (reference sequence). The V end was cut by 3 bases, the J end by 1 base, with 10 bases between. The CDR3 is CASSLGQGSYEQYF. The CDR3 region has the DNA TGTGCCAGCAGTTTGGGGCAGGGGTCCTACGAGCAGTACTTC.

J is TRBJ2-7 and V is TRBV6-1, with unresolved D. V was pared by 8 bases and J by 5 bases, with 13 bases between. The CDR3 loop spans 12 amino acids. The V gene's germline CDR1 is MNHNS and CDR2 SASEGT. The CDR3 DNA sequence: TGTGCCAGCGTGGATGTGGGTCACGAGCAGTACTTC. It codes for CASVDVGHEQYF.

The rearrangement joins TRBV7-6 to TRBJ1-5; no definite D call. V was cut by 5 bases and J by 2 bases, with 7 bases left in between. The CDR3 extends over 13 amino acids. The V gene's germline CDR1 is SGHVS and CDR2 FNYEAQ. The CDR3 DNA reads as TGTGCCAGCAGCGACCAGGGCAATCAGCCCCAGCATTTT. Translating gives CASSDQGNQPQHF.

J is TRBJ2-1 and V is TRBV6-1; 14 bases align to TRBD2. The germline gives CDR1 MNHNS, CDR2 SASEGT. The ends lost 5 bases at V and 10 bases at J; junction bases unmatched: 7. The CDR3 sequence is 15 residues long. CDR3 bases: TGTGCCAGCAGTTTCGGGACTAGCGGGAGTGAGGAGCAGTTCTTC. This sequence encodes CASSFGTSGSEEQFF.

For the CDR3, the DNA is TGTGCCAGCAACTCGGACGGGGGGGACTACAATGAGCAGTTCTTC. Translating gives CASNSDGGDYNEQFF. This sequence joins TRBV5-4 and TRBJ2-1; 8 bases line up with TRBD2. The germline V gene encodes CDR1 SGHNT and CDR2 YYREEE (reference sequence). With V trimmed by 6 bases and J by 3 bases, 8 bases remained unmatched. The CDR3 is 15 amino acids.

The chain uses TRBV4-1 and TRBJ2-1; 13 bases line up with TRBD2. The J segment lost 7 bases and the V segment lost 6 bases, leaving 6 bases of the junction unmatched. The CDR3 is 15 amino acids. Germline CDR1 MGHRA, CDR2 YSYEKL. The CDR3 DNA reads as TGCGCCAGCAGACCTACTAGCGGGAGGGGGAATGAGCAGTTCTTC. It is translated as CASRPTSGRGNEQFF.

This clone appeared a few times. This sample also contains other DNA sequences that code for the same CDR3. The chain employs TRBV6-5 and TRBJ1-1, with a tentative D call TRBD1 (5 bases). V lost 2 bases and J lost 6, with 7 bases in between. Germline-derived CDR1 and CDR2 are MNHEY and SVGAGI. The CDR3 is 12 residues long. CDR3 region: CASSYGGAEAFF. The CDR3 region has the DNA TGTGCCAGCAGTTACGGGGGGGCTGAAGCTTTCTTT.

This clone appeared once. The chain is built from TRBV10-3 and TRBJ2-3; D could derive from TRBD1 or TRBD2 (5 bases each). In germline, CDR1 is ENHRY, CDR2 SYGVKD. The CDR3 contains 14 residues. V lost 10 bases and J lost 0, with 14 bases in between. Here the CDR3 reads CASRDGPSTDTQYF. The DNA for the CDR3 is TGTGCCAGCCGGGACGGTCCTAGCACAGATACGCAGTATTTT.

CDR3 DNA: TGTGCCATCAGTGAGGCCGGGACGGAAAGCAATCAGCCCCAGCATTTT. Residues: CAISEAGTESNQPQHF. This chain links TRBV10-3 with TRBJ1-5; weak D call: TRBD1 (5 bases). The germline gives CDR1 ENHRY, CDR2 SYGVKD. Deletions cut 2 bases from V and 1 base from J, with 12 bases between. The CDR3 contains 16 residues.

Only one count was recorded for this clone. The chain couples TRBV4-1 to TRBJ2-7, with 7 bases aligning to TRBD1. Germline V lookup: CDR1 MGHRA, CDR2 YSYEKL. With V trimmed by 2 bases and J by 3 bases, 1 base remained unmatched. The CDR3 length is 13 residues. The CDR3 nucleotides read TGCGCCAGCAGCCAACCAGGGGGCTACGAGCAGTACTTC. Amino acid sequence: CASSQPGGYEQYF.

The chain carries TRBV30 and TRBJ1-1; D is unclear. This CDR3 region has 13 residues. Deletions cut 6 bases from V and 2 bases from J, with 13 bases between. Germline V CDR1 and CDR2: GTSNPN, SVGIG (reference sequence). For the CDR3, the DNA is TGTGCCTGCTCCCAAGTCCCTAACACTGAAGCTTTCTTT. Translating it yields CACSQVPNTEAFF.

Worth noting for this clone: The limits of the CDR3 on the DNA are not certain, so only TCRdb's listed CDR3 is given. The V gene is TRBV7-9, the J gene TRBJ2-7. Germline CDR1 SEHNR, CDR2 FQNEAQ (reference sequence). The CDR3 region is 15 residues in length, termini included. CDR3 sequence reads: CASSFGPGTSYEQYF.

CDR3 residues: CASSTGGGYEQYF. CDR3 nucleotide sequence: TGTGCCAGCAGCACCGGGGGTGGCTACGAGCAGTACTTC. The chain combines TRBV9 with TRBJ2-7; maybe TRBD2 (6 bases). The V and J ends lost 4 bases and 3 bases respectively, with 11 bases between them. Per germline, CDR1 SGDLS and CDR2 YYNGEE. CDR3 size: 13 residues.

This clone was recorded once. The V call is TRBV19, the J call TRBJ1-1, with TRBD1 as a possible D gene (6 bases). V gave up 8 bases and J gave up 6 bases, with 10 bases separating them. Germline V gives CDR1 LNHDA, CDR2 SQIVND (reference sequence). CDR3 length: 11 amino acids. CDR3 sequence reads: CASLSGAEAFF. The DNA of the CDR3 is TGTGCCAGTCTATCAGGGGCTGAAGCTTTCTTT.

J is TRBJ1-1 and V is TRBV6-5; 7 bases fit TRBD1. The CDR3 is made up of 16 amino acids. Germline lookup yields CDR1 MNHEY and CDR2 SVGAGI. V trimming: 2 bases; J trimming: 4 bases; junction bases outside the gene matches: 10. In nucleotides, the CDR3 is TGTGCCAGCAGTTACCCTCGACAGGGAGGGGGCACTGAAGCTTTCTTT. As protein: CASSYPRQGGGTEAFF.

This chain links TRBV6-5 with TRBJ2-7, with D perhaps TRBD1 (6 bases). The CDR3 covers 14 residues. Germline values: CDR1 MNHEY, CDR2 SVGAGI. V was clipped by 5 bases and J by 2 bases, with 13 bases between them. CDR3 nucleotides: TGTGCCAGCAGTCTTCAGGGGAGTGCCTACGAGCAGTACTTC. Protein: CASSLQGSAYEQYF.

V gene TRBV25-1 combines with J gene TRBJ1-2; TRBD1 matches 7 bases. CDR1 is MGHDK, CDR2 SYGVNS, per germline. The CDR3 totals 11 residues. Trimming took 7 bases from V and 7 from J; bases not matched to a gene: 3. For the CDR3, the DNA is TGTGCCAGCACAGGGGGGCCTGGCTACACCTTC. It specifies CASTGGPGYTF.